The clone carrying this T cell receptor beta chain came up a few times. The antigen is undetermined. Unique molecular identifiers tagged individual cDNA molecules. A single record per CDR3 protein comes from TCRdb applying MiXCR to the 5' RACE reads. The data hold tens of thousands of distinct CDR3 sequences, with nearly 6% observed a single time. This sample is part of a study of early T cells in non-severe SARS-CoV-2 infection. Study-level information: Sequencing of unsorted whole blood was done on bulk RNA, leaving chains unpaired.

General study results and limits: Using VDJdb, the matching emphasized anti-spike CD8 responses while missing private and CD4 specificities.

With 2 bases removed from V and 5 bases from J, the gap between germline ends came to 14 bases. The CDR3 consists of 15 residues. The receptor was isolated from an adult who was a healthcare worker with PCR-confirmed SARS-CoV-2 infection or an uninfected control (not recorded which). Source material: whole blood. The V and J genes are TRBV12-3 or TRBV12-4 and TRBJ2-3; the D is unclear. The CDR3 nucleotides read TGTGCCAGCAGTTTAAGATCCACCCACGGAGATACGCAGTATTTT. Translated, it gives CASSLRSTHGDTQYF.